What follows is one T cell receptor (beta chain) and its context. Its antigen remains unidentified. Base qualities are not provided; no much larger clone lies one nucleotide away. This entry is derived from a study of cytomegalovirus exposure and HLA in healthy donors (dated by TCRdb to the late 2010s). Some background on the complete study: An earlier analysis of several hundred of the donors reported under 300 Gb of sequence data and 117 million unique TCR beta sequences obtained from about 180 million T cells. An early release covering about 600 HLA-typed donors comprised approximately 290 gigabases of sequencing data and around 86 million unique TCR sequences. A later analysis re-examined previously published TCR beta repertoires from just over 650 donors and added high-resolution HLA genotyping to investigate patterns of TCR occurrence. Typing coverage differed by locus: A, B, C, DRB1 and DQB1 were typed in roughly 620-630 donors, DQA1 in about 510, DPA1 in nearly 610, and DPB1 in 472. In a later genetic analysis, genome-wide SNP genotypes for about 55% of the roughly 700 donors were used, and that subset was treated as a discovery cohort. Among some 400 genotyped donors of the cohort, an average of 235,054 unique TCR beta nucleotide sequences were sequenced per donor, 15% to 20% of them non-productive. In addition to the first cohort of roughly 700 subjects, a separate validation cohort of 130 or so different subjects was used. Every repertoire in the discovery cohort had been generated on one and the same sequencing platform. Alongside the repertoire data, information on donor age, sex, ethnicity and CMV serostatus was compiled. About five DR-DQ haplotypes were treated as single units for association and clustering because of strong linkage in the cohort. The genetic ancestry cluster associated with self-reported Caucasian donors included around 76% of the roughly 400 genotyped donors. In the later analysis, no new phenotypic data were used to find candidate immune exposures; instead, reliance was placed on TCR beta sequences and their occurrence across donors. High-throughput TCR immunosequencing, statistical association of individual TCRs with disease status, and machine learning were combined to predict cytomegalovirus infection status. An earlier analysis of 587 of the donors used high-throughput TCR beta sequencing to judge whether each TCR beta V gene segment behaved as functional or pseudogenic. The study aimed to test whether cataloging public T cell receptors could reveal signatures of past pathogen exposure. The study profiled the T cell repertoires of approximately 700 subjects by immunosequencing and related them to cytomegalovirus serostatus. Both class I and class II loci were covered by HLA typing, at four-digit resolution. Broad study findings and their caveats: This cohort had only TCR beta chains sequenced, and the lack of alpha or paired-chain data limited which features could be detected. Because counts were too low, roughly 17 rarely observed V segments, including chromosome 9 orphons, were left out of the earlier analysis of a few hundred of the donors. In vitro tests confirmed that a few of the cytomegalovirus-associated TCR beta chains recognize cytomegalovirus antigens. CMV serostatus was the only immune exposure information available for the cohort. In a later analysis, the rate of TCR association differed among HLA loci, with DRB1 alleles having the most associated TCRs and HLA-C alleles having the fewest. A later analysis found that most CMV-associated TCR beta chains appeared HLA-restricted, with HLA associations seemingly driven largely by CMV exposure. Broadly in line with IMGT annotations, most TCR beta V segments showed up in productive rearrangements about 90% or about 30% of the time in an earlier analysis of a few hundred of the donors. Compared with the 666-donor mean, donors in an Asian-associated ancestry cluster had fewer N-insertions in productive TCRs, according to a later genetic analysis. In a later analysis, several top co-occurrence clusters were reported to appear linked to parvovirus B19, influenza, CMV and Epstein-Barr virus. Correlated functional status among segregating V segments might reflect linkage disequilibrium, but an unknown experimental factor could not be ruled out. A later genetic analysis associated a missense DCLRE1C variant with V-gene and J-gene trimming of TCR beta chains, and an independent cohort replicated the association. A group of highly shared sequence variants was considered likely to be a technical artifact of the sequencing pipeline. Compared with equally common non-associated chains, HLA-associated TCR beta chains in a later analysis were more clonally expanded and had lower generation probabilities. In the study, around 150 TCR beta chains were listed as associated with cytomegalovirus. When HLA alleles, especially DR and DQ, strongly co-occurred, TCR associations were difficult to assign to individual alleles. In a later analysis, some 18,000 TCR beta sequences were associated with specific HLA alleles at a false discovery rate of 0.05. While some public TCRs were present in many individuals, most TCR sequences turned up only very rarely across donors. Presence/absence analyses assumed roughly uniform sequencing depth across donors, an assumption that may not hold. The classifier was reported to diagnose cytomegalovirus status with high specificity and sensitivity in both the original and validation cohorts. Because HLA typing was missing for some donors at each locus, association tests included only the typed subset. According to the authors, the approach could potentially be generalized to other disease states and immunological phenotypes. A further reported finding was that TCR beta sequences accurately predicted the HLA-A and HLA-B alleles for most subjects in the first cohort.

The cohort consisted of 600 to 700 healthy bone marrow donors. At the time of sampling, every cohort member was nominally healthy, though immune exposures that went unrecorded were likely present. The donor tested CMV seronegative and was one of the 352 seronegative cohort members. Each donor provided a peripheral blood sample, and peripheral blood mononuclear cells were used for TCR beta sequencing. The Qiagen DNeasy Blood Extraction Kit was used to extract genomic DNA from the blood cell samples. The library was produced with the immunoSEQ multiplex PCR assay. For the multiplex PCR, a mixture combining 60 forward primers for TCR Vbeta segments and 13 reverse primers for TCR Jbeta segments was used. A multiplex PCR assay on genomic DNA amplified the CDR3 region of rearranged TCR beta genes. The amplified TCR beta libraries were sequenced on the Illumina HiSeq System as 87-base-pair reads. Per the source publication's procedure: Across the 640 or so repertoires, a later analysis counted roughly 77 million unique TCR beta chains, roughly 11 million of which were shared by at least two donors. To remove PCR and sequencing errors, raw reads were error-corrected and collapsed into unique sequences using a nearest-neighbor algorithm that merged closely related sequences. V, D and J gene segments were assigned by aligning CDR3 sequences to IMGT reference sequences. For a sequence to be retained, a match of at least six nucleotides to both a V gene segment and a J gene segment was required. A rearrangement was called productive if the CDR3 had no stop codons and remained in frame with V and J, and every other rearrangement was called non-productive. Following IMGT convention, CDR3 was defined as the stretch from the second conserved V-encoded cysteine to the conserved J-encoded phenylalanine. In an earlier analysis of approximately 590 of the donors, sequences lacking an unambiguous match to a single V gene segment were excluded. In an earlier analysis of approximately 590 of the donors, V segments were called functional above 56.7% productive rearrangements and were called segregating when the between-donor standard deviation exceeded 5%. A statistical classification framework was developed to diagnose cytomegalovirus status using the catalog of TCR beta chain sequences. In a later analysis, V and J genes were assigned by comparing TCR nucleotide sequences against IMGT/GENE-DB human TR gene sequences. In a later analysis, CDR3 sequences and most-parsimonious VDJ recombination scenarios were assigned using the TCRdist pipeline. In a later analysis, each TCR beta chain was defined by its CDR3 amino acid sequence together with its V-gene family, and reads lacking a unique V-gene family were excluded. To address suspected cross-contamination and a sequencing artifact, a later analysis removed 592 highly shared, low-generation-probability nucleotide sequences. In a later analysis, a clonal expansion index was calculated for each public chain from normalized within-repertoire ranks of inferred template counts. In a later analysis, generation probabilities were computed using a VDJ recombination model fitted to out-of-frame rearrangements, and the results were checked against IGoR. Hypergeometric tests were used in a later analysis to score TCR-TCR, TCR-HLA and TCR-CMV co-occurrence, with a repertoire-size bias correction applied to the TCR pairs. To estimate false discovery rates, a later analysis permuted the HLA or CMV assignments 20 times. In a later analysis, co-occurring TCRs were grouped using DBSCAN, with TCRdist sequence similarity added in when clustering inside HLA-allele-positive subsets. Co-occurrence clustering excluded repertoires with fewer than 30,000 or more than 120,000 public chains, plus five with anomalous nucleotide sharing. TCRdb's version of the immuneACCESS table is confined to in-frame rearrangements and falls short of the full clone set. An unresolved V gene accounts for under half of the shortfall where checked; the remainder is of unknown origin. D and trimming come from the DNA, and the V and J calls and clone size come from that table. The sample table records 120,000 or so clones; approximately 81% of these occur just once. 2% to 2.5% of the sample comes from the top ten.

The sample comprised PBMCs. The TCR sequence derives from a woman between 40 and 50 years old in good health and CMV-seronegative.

The DNA reads TGTGCCAGCAGTGAAAGGGGGGGGGAGACCCAGTACTTC. Translated, it reads CASSERGGETQYF. The chain couples TRBV2 to TRBJ2-5; the D gene is possibly TRBD2, with 7 bases matching. V and J lose 2 bases and 5 bases, and a span of 9 bases separates them. The CDR3 measures 13 amino acids from cysteine to phenylalanine. CDR3 DNA only is kept here, 39 bases in frame from base 1. CDR1 and CDR2 are drawn from the germline V gene: SNHLY, FYNNEI.